The clone carrying this T cell receptor (beta chain) was recorded once. What it recognizes is unknown. Between the trimmed V and J ends, which lost 6 bases and 0 bases, there was a span of 9 bases. Germline-derived CDR1 and CDR2 are SGHTA and FQGNSA. The CDR3 is made up of 13 amino acids. This sample was taken from a study of cytomegalovirus exposure and HLA in healthy donors. General study points: Associated with cytomegalovirus, according to the listing, were 150 to 200 TCR beta chains. In vitro work confirmed that a few CMV-associated chains recognize CMV antigens. Rare TCR sequences dominated, though some public TCRs recurred in many donors. TCR clusters originating in the first cohort tended to co-occur in the 120 validation repertoires, according to a later analysis.

Clones were read by immunoSEQ multiplex PCR, and TCRdb kept only the in-frame ones, dropping some. The table lists roughly 67,000 clones, around 90% of them singletons, with about 3% in the top ten. Material for sequencing was PBMCs. This chain connects TRBV7-2 to TRBJ2-7, with TRBD1 as a possible D gene (5 bases). This TCR derives from a young man in good health and CMV-seronegative. In DNA form, the CDR3 reads TGTGCCAGCAGGGATGGGGCCTCCTACGAGCAGTACTTC. This encodes CASRDGASYEQYF.